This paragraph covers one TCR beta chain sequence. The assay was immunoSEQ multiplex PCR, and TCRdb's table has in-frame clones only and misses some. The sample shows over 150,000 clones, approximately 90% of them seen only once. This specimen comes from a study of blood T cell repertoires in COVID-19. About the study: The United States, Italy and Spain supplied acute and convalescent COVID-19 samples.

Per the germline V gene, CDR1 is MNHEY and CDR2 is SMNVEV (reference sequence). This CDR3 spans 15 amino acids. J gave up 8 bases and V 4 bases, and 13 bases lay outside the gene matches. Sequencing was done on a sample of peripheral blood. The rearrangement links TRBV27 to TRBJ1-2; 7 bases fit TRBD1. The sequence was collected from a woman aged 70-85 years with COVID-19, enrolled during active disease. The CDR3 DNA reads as TGTGCCAGCAGTTCCAACAGGGGCCTGATGGGAGGCTACACCTTC. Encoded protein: CASSSNRGLMGGYTF.